One and the same sample provided the 17 T cell receptor beta chains below, sequenced in a study of glioma-infiltrating T cells. TCR alpha and beta CDR3 regions were amplified from RNA using iRepertoire nested multiplex PCR. From the multiplex PCR reads, TCRdb called clonotypes with MiXCR, one entry per CDR3 protein. The table shows about 110,000 distinct CDR3 sequences, with under 30% occurring only once. The sequencing sample was made of glioma tissue, nonneoplastic brain tissue, or PBMCs (not recorded which). Receptor source: a human donor with low-grade glioma or glioblastoma, undergoing nonglioma brain surgery, or in good health (not recorded which).

The chain recombines TRBV6-6 with TRBJ1-6; D unresolved. The V end lost 5 bases, the J end lost 13 bases, and 18 bases lay between the germline ends. The CDR3 covers 14 residues. Germline loops: CDR1 MNHNY, CDR2 SVGAGI (reference sequence). CDR3 region: CASSHQGLSSPLHF. In DNA form, the CDR3 reads TGTGCCAGCAGTCACCAAGGACTTAGTTCGCCCCTCCACTTT.

Points on this clonotype: This clone may be a read error of a much larger clone one base away. CDR3 nucleotide sequence: TGTGCCAGCAGTCGTAGCGGGGAATCAGATACGCAGTATTTT. It specifies CASSRSGESDTQYF. The rearrangement uses TRBV7-9 and TRBJ2-3; 8 positions agree with TRBD2. The CDR3 runs to 14 residues. Germline V gives CDR1 SEHNR, CDR2 FQNEAQ (reference sequence). V shed 6 bases, J shed 4 bases, and the junction held 6 bases outside the gene matches.

The sample holds many counts of this clonotype. The chain combines TRBV14 with TRBJ1-2; D is uncertain. This CDR3 is 13 amino acids long. The ends were cut back, 1 base at V and 1 base at J, with 4 bases in the middle. The germline V gene encodes CDR1 SGHDN and CDR2 FVKESK. CDR3 in amino acids: CASSQGINYGYTF. CDR3 coding DNA: TGTGCCAGCAGCCAAGGCATTAACTATGGCTACACCTTC.

This clonotype showed up many times. The chain has TRBV6-2 or TRBV6-3 and TRBJ2-3; 9 nucleotides line up with TRBD2. Trimming removed 2 bases from V and 1 base from J; junction bases left unmatched: 4. From germline, CDR1 is MNHEY and CDR2 SVGEGT. This CDR3 spans 16 amino acids. CDR3 in DNA: TGTGCCAGCAGTTACAAGCGGGGGGCTGGCACAGATACGCAGTATTTT. Amino acids: CASSYKRGAGTDTQYF.

This clonotype was seen at least ten times. The chain has TRBV3-1 and TRBJ2-1; D assignment may be TRBD1 or TRBD2 (6 bases each). The CDR3 has 16 residues. V was shortened by 4 bases and J by 0 bases, with 13 bases between the two germline ends. The germline gives CDR1 LGHDT, CDR2 YNNKEL (reference sequence). The CDR3 sequence: CASSPKGGTSYNEQFF. CDR3 DNA: TGTGCCAGCAGCCCGAAAGGGGGGACCTCCTACAATGAGCAGTTCTTC.

The table lists this clonotype with a few counts. This may be a read error, as it is one base from a much larger clone. The rearrangement joins TRBV16 to TRBJ2-1; the D is unclear. Looked up from germline, CDR1 is KGHSY and CDR2 is FQNENV. The CDR3 length is 15 residues. The CDR3 coding sequence is TGTGCCAGCAGCCCGCCCGGCCTAGAATCTGATGAGCAGTCCTTC. Residues: CASSPPGLESDEQSF.

The chain couples TRBV29-1 to TRBJ2-5; no clear D. Germline assignment: CDR1 SQVTM and CDR2 ANQGSEA. The V end lost 0 bases, the J end lost 2 bases, and 7 bases lay between the germline ends. The CDR3 loop spans 13 amino acids. The CDR3 sequence is CSVEDPPQETQYF. In DNA form, the CDR3 reads TGCAGCGTTGAAGATCCCCCTCAAGAGACCCAGTACTTC. The complete variable domain, with remaining parts taken from reference TRBV29-1 and TRBJ2-5, reads SAVISQKPSRDICQRGTSLTIQCQVDSQVTMMFWYRQQPGQSLTLIATANQGSEATYESGFVIDKFPISRPNLTFSTLTVSNMSPEDSSIYLCSVEDPPQETQYFGPGTRLLVL.

This clonotype appeared many times. The chain has TRBV16 and TRBJ2-1, with 7 bases matching TRBD2. J gave up 10 bases and V 4 bases, and 1 base lay outside the gene matches. Germline V lookup: CDR1 KGHSY, CDR2 FQNENV. The CDR3 has 11 residues. The CDR3 protein is CASSPGGEQFF. The CDR3 DNA sequence: TGTGCCAGCAGCCCGGGGGGAGAGCAGTTCTTC.

This clonotype was counted at least ten times. This CDR3 reads CSARLSGKETQYF. CDR3 sequence (DNA): TGCAGTGCTAGACTTAGCGGTAAAGAGACCCAGTACTTC. The chain is built from TRBV20-1 and TRBJ2-5; D is possibly TRBD2 (6 bases). The CDR3 has 13 amino acids. Germline loops: CDR1 DFQATT, CDR2 SNEGSKA (reference sequence). Trimming left V 2 bases short and J 3 bases short, with 10 bases between.

There are many counts of this clonotype. The V call is TRBV6-6, the J call TRBJ2-1; 12 bases are shared with TRBD2. This CDR3 is 17 amino acids long. With V trimmed by 0 bases and J by 7 bases, 7 bases remained unmatched. Germline V gene sequence: CDR1 MNHNY, CDR2 SVGAGI (reference sequence). In DNA, the CDR3 is TGTGCCAGCAGTTACTCATTGCTAGCGGGGGGGAGGAATGAGCAGTTCTTC. Translating it yields CASSYSLLAGGRNEQFF.

The genes are TRBV29-1 and TRBJ1-2; TRBD1 is a possible D gene (5 bases). In germline, CDR1 is SQVTM, CDR2 ANQGSEA. Trimming removed 6 bases at V and 3 bases at J, with 20 bases between. There are 15 residues in the CDR3. The CDR3, as DNA: TGCAGCGTCTCGGGGGGGGGGGATGAATACTATGGCTACACCTTC. It codes for CSVSGGGDEYYGYTF.

As regards this clonotype: A much larger clone is a single base away; this may be a read error. This sequence joins TRBV7-6 and TRBJ2-5; 8 bases match TRBD1. Germline CDR1 reads SGHVS; CDR2 reads FNYEAQ. This CDR3 has 15 residues. For the CDR3, the DNA is TGTGCCAGCAGTCCCGGATTGACAGGGGAAGAGACCCAGCACTTC. Protein product: CASSPGLTGEETQHF.

The rearrangement links TRBV11-2 to TRBJ1-1; 7 nucleotides line up with TRBD1. The CDR3 extends over 13 amino acids. J was trimmed by 4 bases and V by 7 bases; bases with no gene match: 6. The germline V gene has CDR1 SGHAT and CDR2 FQNNGV. This CDR3 is CASIDRAGTEAFF. CDR3 nucleotides: TGTGCCAGCATTGACAGGGCGGGCACTGAAGCTTTCTTT.

Many counts were recorded for this clonotype. The rearrangement links TRBV20-1 to TRBJ2-7; 7 bases agree with TRBD1. CDR1 DFQATT and CDR2 SNEGSKA come from the germline V gene (reference sequence). This CDR3 spans 14 amino acids. Trimming at V came to 1 base and at J to 6 bases, leaving 9 bases not matched to a gene. Here the CDR3 reads CSARGGSGGREQYF. For the CDR3, the DNA is TGCAGTGCTAGAGGGGGGTCAGGGGGACGCGAGCAGTACTTC.

V is TRBV7-4 and J is TRBJ1-6, with 7 bases fitting TRBD1. Germline V CDR1 and CDR2: SGHVT, SQSDAQ. The J segment lost 5 bases and the V segment lost 5 bases, leaving 6 bases of the junction unmatched. This CDR3 contains 15 residues. The CDR3 coding sequence is TGTGCCAGCAGCGTCAATCAGGGGGATAATTCACCCCTCCACTTT. Translation gives CASSVNQGDNSPLHF. Complete variable domain (other parts from reference TRBV7-4 and TRBJ1-6): GAGVSQSPRYKVAKRGRDVALRCDSISGHVTLYWYRQTLGQGSEVLTYSQSDAQRDKSGRPSGRFSAERPERSVSTLKIQRTEQGDSAVYLCASSVNQGDNSPLHFGNGTRLTVT.

V is TRBV25-1 and J is TRBJ2-1, with unresolved D. Trimming shortened V by 5 bases and J by 2 bases, and 7 bases separated the two germline ends. This CDR3 spans 13 amino acids. Germline V CDR1 and CDR2: MGHDK, SYGVNS. The CDR3 bases are TGTGCCAGCAGTCCTAGTCCCTACAATGAGCAGTTCTTC. It specifies CASSPSPYNEQFF.

This clonotype was detected only a few times. The chain has TRBV5-6 and TRBJ2-1; 7 bases are shared with TRBD2. The V and J ends lost 4 bases and 3 bases, in that order; junction bases with no gene match: 7. Looked up from germline, CDR1 is SGHDT and CDR2 is YYEEEE. The CDR3 is 15 amino acids. CDR3 nucleotide sequence: TGTGCCAGCAGCCCACTTCGCGGGGGCTACAATGAGCAGTTCTTC. This codes for CASSPLRGGYNEQFF.